This TCR beta chain was identified during a study of blood T cell repertoires in COVID-19. The CDR3 covers 15 residues. Germline-derived CDR1 and CDR2 are LGHDT and YNNKEL (reference sequence). V was clipped by 6 bases and J by 9 bases; unmatched bases: 12. Original processing notes: Cell counts per sample came from amplifying reference gene primers. Assay used: immunoSEQ multiplex PCR; TCRdb lists only in-frame clones, some missing. V and J calls and clone size are given by that table; D and trimming were obtained from the DNA. The table has under 250,000 clones, 85% to 90% seen once. Seattle's enrolled individuals joined amid active infection and were then monitored longitudinally.

This TCR derives from a man aged 50-59 years with COVID-19, enrolled during active disease. The gene calls are TRBV3-1 (or the pseudogene TRBV3-2) and TRBJ2-1, with 9 positions matching TRBD2. What was sequenced was peripheral blood. In nucleotides, the CDR3 is TGTGCCAGCAGGGGGGGTAGCGGGAGCCAGGGTGAGCAGTTCTTC. Encoded protein: CASRGGSGSQGEQFF.